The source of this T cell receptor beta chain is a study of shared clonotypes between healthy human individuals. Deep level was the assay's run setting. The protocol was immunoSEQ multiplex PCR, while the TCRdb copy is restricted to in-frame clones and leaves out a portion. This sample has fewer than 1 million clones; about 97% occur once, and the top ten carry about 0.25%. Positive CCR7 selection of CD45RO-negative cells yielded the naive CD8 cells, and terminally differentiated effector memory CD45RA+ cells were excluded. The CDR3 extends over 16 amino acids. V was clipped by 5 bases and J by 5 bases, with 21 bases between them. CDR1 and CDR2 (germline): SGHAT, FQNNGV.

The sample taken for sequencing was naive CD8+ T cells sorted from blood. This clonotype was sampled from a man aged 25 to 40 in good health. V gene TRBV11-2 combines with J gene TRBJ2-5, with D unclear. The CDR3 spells CASSPPVPGLGETQYF. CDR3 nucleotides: TGTGCCAGCAGCCCACCCGTCCCGGGCCTCGGGGAGACCCAGTACTTC.